Sequencing of this TCR beta chain was carried out in a study of CD8 T cells in ankylosing spondylitis. V lost 3 bases, J lost 3 bases, and 7 bases stayed unmatched. The germline V gene encodes CDR1 LGHNA and CDR2 YNFKEQ. CDR3 length: 17 residues. Broader study findings: Some motif variants had been reported before (in reactive arthritis synovial fluid and blood). Those disease-linked clones were CD8+; they were also relatively rare in peripheral blood. In ankylosing spondylitis patients, matched synovial fluid reportedly showed significant enrichment of disease-linked clones.

Molecular-barcoded quantitative 5'-RACE produced these TCR beta libraries. TCRdb called the 5' RACE reads again in MiXCR, with one record for every CDR3 protein. The sample contains 300,000 to 400,000 distinct CDR3 sequences, 20% to 25% of which appear only once. This clonotype was observed many times. What it recognizes is unknown. The chain uses TRBV4-2 and TRBJ2-3; TRBD2 agrees at 12 bases. The TCR sequence derives from a male donor with ankylosing spondylitis or in good health (not recorded which). The sequenced material came from blood, either unsorted or a sorted T cell fraction (not recorded which). CDR3 nucleotides: TGTGCCAGCAGCCATTCCCCGGGACTAGCGGGTACAGATACGCAGTATTTT. Protein: CASSHSPGLAGTDTQYF.